This T cell receptor beta chain was captured in a study of regulatory T cells in long-lasting Graves disease. As for the study in general: The criterion for persistent Graves' disease was over 5 years of antithyroid drugs with positive TSH receptor antibodies. Study results and caveats: Sample size was small, which may have lowered accuracy.

Germline CDR1 and CDR2: LNHDA and SQIVND (reference sequence). The CDR3 contains 14 residues. The V and J ends lost 6 bases and 5 bases respectively, with 14 bases between them. iRepertoire HTBI primers and Arm-PCR of CDR3 regions built TCR beta libraries. MiXCR, run by TCRdb on the multiplex PCR reads, gives a single entry per CDR3 protein. Among about 660,000 distinct CDR3 sequences listed, approximately 31% were seen once. The time point is: persistent/refractory GD, antithyroid drugs over 5 years with positive TRAb. PBMC-derived RNA was used for the TCR library. This clonotype has a handful of counts. Antigen unknown.

The source of this sequence is a female donor with Graves disease. Sample: peripheral blood mononuclear cells (PBMCs), taken when the disease was refractory, from a patient treated with antithyroid drugs. The chain joins TRBV19 to TRBJ1-5; D is ambiguous. The CDR3 sequence is CASRWWGVDQPQHF. The CDR3 DNA is TGTGCCAGTAGATGGTGGGGTGTAGATCAGCCCCAGCATTTT.